This is a list of T cell receptor beta chains from one sample in a study of T cell repertoires in cytomegalovirus infection. One entry per CDR3 protein, called by TCRdb with MiXCR from the reads. The table records 630,000 or so distinct CDR3 sequences, around 24% of them present only once. Source material: CD8+ T cells from PBMCs. These receptors were collected from a human donor in good health (CMV status not recorded). Some clones in this sample may be carry-over from other donors' samples. CDR3s include the opening cysteine and the closing phenylalanine or tryptophan. The D gene is left open where the match is weak. Clone size is not always given. Where it is, it says once, few, many or a class for expanded clones.

v_call	j_call	d_call	clone_size	cdr3_aa	cdr3_nt
TRBV19	TRBJ2-7	NA	few	CASGPGVSYEQYF	TGTGCCAGTGGTCCGGGGGTTTCCTACGAGCAGTACTTC
TRBV6-2/TRBV6-3	TRBJ2-1	TRBD2	few	CASSFAGGPNEQFF	TGTGCCAGCAGTTTCGCGGGGGGGCCTAATGAGCAGTTCTTC
TRBV29-1	TRBJ2-1	NA	few	CSVERAPNEQFF	TGCAGCGTTGAACGCGCCCCCAATGAGCAGTTCTTC
TRBV9	TRBJ2-5	NA	NA	CASSVGDGARETQYF	TGTGCCAGCAGCGTAGGAGACGGGGCTCGGGAGACCCAGTACTTC
TRBV14	TRBJ2-1	NA	NA	CASSQVAGVNEQFF	TGTGCCAGCAGCCAGGTCGCAGGGGTCAATGAGCAGTTCTTC
TRBV7-2	TRBJ2-7	NA	few	CASSLGLGIEQYF	TGTGCCAGCAGCTTAGGCCTGGGTATCGAGCAGTACTTC
TRBV6-2/TRBV6-3	TRBJ1-2	NA	few	CASSYSTVGLIYGYTF	TGTGCCAGCAGTTACTCGACAGTTGGCTTGATCTATGGCTACACCTTC
TRBV25-1	TRBJ2-3	NA	few	CASADRYTDTQYF	TGTGCCAGCGCTGACAGATACACAGATACGCAGTATTTT
TRBV20-1	TRBJ1-5	NA	NA	CSGPTNQPQHF	TGCAGCGGACCGACAAATCAGCCCCAGCATTTT
TRBV20-1	TRBJ1-2	TRBD1	NA	CSARGRDRGVDGYTF	TGCAGTGCTAGAGGCCGGGACAGGGGGGTGGATGGCTACACCTTC
TRBV7-2	TRBJ2-5	NA	few	CASSLLGWIQETQYF	TGTGCCAGCAGCTTATTAGGGTGGATCCAAGAGACCCAGTACTTC
TRBV29-1	TRBJ2-1	TRBD1	NA	CSVTGDLYNEQFF	TGCAGCGTTACAGGGGATCTCTACAATGAGCAGTTCTTC
TRBV12-3/TRBV12-4	TRBJ2-7	NA	few	CASSALSYEQYF	TGTGCCAGCAGTGCCCTCTCCTACGAGCAGTACTTC
TRBV7-8	TRBJ2-2	NA	many	CAIQVPNTGELFF	TGTGCCATTCAGGTACCGAACACCGGGGAGCTGTTTTTT
TRBV19	TRBJ2-1	NA	NA	CASSKRGGTYNEQFF	TGTGCCAGTAGTAAGAGGGGGGGAACCTACAATGAGCAGTTCTTC
TRBV6-2/TRBV6-3	TRBJ2-2	NA	NA	CASSYPDTADGELFF	TGTGCCAGCAGTTACCCTGACACCGCCGACGGGGAGCTGTTTTTT
TRBV20-1	TRBJ2-5	NA	NA	CSLTRGFQETQYF	TGCAGTCTAACCCGGGGTTTCCAAGAGACCCAGTACTTC
TRBV7-2	TRBJ2-7	TRBD1	many	CASSFFPGQDQPYEQYF	TGTGCCAGCAGCTTTTTCCCCGGACAGGATCAGCCCTACGAGCAGTACTTC
TRBV20-1	TRBJ2-1	TRBD2	few	CSARPGLAGGSSYNEQFF	TGCAGTGCACGCCCGGGACTAGCGGGGGGTTCTTCCTACAATGAGCAGTTCTTC
TRBV12-5	TRBJ1-2	NA	few	CASGLLNRDGYTF	TGTGCTAGTGGTTTGCTAAACAGGGACGGCTACACCTTC
TRBV2	TRBJ2-3	NA	many	CAKTVSTDTQYF	TGTGCCAAGACCGTTAGCACAGATACGCAGTATTTT
TRBV7-9	TRBJ1-6	NA	few	CASSSDSYRGVPLHF	TGTGCCAGCAGCTCAGACAGCTATAGGGGTGTGCCCCTCCACTTT
TRBV29-1	TRBJ2-5	NA	few	CSVDPFEAVQETQYF	TGCAGCGTTGACCCTTTTGAGGCAGTTCAAGAGACCCAGTACTTC
TRBV20-1	TRBJ2-1	TRBD1	NA	CSARGQTYNEQFF	TGCAGTGCTAGGGGACAGACCTACAATGAGCAGTTCTTC
TRBV6-6	TRBJ2-2	NA	few	CASSYSRETVNTGELFF	TGTGCCAGCAGTTACTCGAGGGAAACAGTTAACACCGGGGAGCTGTTTTTT
TRBV7-8	TRBJ2-1	NA	NA	CASEGNSSNEQFF	TGTGCCAGCGAGGGGAACTCCAGTAATGAGCAGTTCTTC
TRBV7-3	TRBJ2-1	TRBD2	NA	CASSLVASGTNEQFF	TGTGCCAGCAGCTTAGTCGCTAGCGGGACAAATGAACAGTTCTTC
TRBV7-8	TRBJ2-5	TRBD1	few	CASIDLDRGRETQYF	TGTGCCAGCATCGACCTAGACAGGGGGAGAGAGACCCAGTACTTC
TRBV7-6	TRBJ2-7	NA	many	CASSTIKYEQYF	TGTGCCAGCAGCACCATAAAGTACGAGCAGTACTTC
TRBV7-6	TRBJ1-2	NA	NA	CASSLRQGEPNTF	TGTGCCAGCAGCTTAAGGCAGGGAGAACCCAACACCTTC
TRBV5-6	TRBJ2-1	NA	NA	CASSLAGGPRSYNEQFF	TGTGCCAGCAGCTTGGCCGGGGGGCCACGCTCCTACAATGAGCAGTTCTTC
TRBV4-1	TRBJ1-5	NA	NA	CTSSLISSGDQPQHF	TGCACCAGCAGCCTCATCAGTAGCGGTGATCAGCCCCAGCATTTT
TRBV12-3/TRBV12-4	TRBJ1-1	NA	many	CASSLSLFAEAFF	TGTGCCAGCAGTTTATCTTTGTTCGCTGAAGCTTTCTTT
TRBV5-3	TRBJ1-1	TRBD1	NA	CASSIARQGNTEAFF	TGTGCCAGCAGCATCGCCCGACAGGGGAACACTGAAGCTTTCTTT
TRBV11-3	TRBJ2-3	TRBD2	few	CASSRRTSGVADTQYF	TGTGCCAGCAGCCGGCGGACTAGCGGGGTCGCAGATACGCAGTATTTT
TRBV20-1	TRBJ2-7	NA	many	CSAPTTAYRHSYEQYF	TGCAGTGCCCCTACTACTGCCTACCGTCATTCCTACGAGCAGTACTTC
TRBV2	TRBJ2-5	NA	NA	CASSAPFRTTDQETQYF	TGTGCCAGCAGTGCACCATTCAGGACGACAGACCAAGAGACCCAGTACTTC
TRBV10-3	TRBJ1-1	NA	few	CAISEEVYTEAFF	TGTGCCATCAGTGAGGAGGTGTACACTGAAGCTTTCTTT
TRBV24-1	TRBJ1-2	NA	NA	CATSDSGYGYTF	TGTGCCACCAGTGATTCCGGCTATGGCTACACCTTC